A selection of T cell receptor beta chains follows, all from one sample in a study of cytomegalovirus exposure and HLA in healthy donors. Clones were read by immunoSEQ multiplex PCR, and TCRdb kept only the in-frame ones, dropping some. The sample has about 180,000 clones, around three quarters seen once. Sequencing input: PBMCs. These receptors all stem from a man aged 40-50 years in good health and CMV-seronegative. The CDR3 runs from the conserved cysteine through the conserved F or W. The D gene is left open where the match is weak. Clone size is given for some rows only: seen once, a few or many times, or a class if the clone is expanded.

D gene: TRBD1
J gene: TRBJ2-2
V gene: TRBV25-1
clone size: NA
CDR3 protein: CASSGTGLRTGELFF
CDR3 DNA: TGTGCCAGCAGTGGGACAGGCTTGAGGACCGGGGAGCTGTTTTTT

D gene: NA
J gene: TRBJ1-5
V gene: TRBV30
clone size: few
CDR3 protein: CAWSVQGASNQPQHF
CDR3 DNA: TGTGCCTGGAGTGTACAGGGAGCGAGCAATCAGCCCCAGCATTTT

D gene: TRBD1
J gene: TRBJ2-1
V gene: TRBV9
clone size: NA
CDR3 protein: CASSVSGQGGNGQFF
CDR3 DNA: TGTGCCAGCAGCGTCTCGGGACAGGGTGGAAATGGGCAGTTCTTC

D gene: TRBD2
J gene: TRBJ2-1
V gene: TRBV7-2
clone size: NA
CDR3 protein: CASSTRTSLFSYNEQFF
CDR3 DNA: TGTGCCAGCAGCACGCGGACTAGCTTATTCTCCTACAATGAGCAGTTCTTC

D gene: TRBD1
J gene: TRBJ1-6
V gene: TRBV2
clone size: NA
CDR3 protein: CASTPTGGKSPLHF
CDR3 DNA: TGTGCCAGCACCCCGACAGGGGGTAAGTCACCCCTCCACTTT

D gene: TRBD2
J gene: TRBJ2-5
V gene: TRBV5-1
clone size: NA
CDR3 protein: CASSRTSGRLETQYF
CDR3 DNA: TGCGCCAGCAGCCGGACTAGCGGGAGGTTAGAGACCCAGTACTTC

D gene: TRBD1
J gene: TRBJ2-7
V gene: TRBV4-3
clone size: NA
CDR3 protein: CASSLDRDRFYEQYF
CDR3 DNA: TGCGCCAGCAGCCTAGACAGGGACAGGTTCTACGAGCAGTACTTC

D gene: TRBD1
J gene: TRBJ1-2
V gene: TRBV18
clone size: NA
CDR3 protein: CASSADRDASPYGYTF
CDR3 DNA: TGTGCCAGCTCAGCGGACAGGGACGCTTCACCCTATGGCTACACCTTC

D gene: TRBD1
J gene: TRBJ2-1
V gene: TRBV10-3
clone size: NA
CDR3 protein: CAISPGGQGHYNEQFF
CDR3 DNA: TGTGCCATCAGCCCTGGGGGACAGGGACACTACAATGAGCAGTTCTTC

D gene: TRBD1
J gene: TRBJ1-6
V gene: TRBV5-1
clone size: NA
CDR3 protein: CASRQGASYNSPLHF
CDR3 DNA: TGCGCCAGCCGACAGGGGGCATCCTATAATTCACCCCTCCACTTT

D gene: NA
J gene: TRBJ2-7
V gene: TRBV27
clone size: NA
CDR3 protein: CARVERSTYEQYF
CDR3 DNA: TGTGCCAGGGTAGAAAGAAGCACCTACGAGCAGTACTTC

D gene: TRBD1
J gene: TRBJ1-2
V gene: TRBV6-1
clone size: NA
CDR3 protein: CASSDRDRSLYGYTF
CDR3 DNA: TGTGCCAGCAGTGACCGGGACAGATCCCTATATGGCTACACCTTC

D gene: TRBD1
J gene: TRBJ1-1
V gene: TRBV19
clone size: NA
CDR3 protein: CASSIWSLTGSAEAFF
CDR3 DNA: TGTGCCAGTAGTATATGGTCCCTGACAGGGAGCGCCGAAGCTTTCTTT

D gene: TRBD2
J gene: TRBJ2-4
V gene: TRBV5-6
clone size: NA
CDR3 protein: CASSLGGGVDIQYF
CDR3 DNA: TGTGCCAGCAGCTTGGGGGGAGGGGTTGACATTCAGTACTTC

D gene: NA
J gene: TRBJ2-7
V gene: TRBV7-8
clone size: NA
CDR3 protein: CASSSQEYEQYF
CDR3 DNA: TGTGCCAGCAGCTCACAGGAATACGAGCAGTACTTC

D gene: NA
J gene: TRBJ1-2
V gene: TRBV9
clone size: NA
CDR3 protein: CASSVRGSYGYTF
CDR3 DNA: TGTGCCAGCAGCGTGAGGGGGAGCTATGGCTACACCTTC

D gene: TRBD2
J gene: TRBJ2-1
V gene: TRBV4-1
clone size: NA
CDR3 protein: CASSQGPSGNYNEQFF
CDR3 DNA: TGCGCCAGCAGCCAAGGACCTAGCGGGAACTACAATGAGCAGTTCTTC

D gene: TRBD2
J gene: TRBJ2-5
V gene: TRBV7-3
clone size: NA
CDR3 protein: CASSLGSAGVWETQYF
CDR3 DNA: TGTGCCAGCAGCTTAGGGTCTGCGGGGGTGTGGGAGACCCAGTACTTC

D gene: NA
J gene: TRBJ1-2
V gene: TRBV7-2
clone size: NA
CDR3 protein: CASSPLGGTGYTF
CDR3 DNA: TGTGCCAGCAGCCCCCTGGGGGGTACGGGCTACACCTTC

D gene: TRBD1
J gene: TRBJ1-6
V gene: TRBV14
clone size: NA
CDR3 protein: CASSQEGGPLHF
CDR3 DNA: TGTGCCAGCAGCCAGGAAGGGGGCCCCCTCCACTTT

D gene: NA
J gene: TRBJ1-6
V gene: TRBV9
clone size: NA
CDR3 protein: CASSVGQVNSPLHF
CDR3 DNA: TGTGCCAGCAGCGTAGGTCAGGTTAATTCACCCCTCCACTTT

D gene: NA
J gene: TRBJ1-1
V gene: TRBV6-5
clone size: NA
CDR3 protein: CASSRQVNTEAFF
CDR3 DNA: TGTGCCAGCAGTCGACAGGTGAACACTGAAGCTTTCTTT

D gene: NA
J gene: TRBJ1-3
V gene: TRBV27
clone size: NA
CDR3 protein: CATKVGVMGNTIYF
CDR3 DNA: TGTGCCACCAAAGTAGGAGTTATGGGAAACACCATATATTTT

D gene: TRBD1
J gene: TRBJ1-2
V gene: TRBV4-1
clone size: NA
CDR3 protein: CASSQDGTGNYGYTF
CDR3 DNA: TGCGCCAGCAGCCAAGACGGGACAGGGAACTATGGCTACACCTTC

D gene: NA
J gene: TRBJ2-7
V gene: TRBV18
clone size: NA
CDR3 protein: CASSTSNYEQYF
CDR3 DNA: TGTGCCAGCTCAACTTCGAACTACGAGCAGTACTTC

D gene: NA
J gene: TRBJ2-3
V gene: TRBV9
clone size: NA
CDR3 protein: CASSASTDTQYF
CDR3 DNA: TGTGCCAGCAGCGCTAGCACAGATACGCAGTATTTT